The sample holds one count of the clone carrying this TCR beta chain. As yet, its antigen is unknown. The CDR3 contains 18 residues. CDR1 LGHNA and CDR2 YNFKEQ come from the germline V gene. V lost 4 bases to trimming and J lost 3 bases; unmatched junction nucleotides: 10. This sample is drawn from a study of vaccination effects on CD4 cells after COVID-19. Study-wide context: Two doses of either BNT162b2 or mRNA-1273 were given to each participant.

Findings and caveats of the study: Clones from infection and from vaccination both contracted markedly late after vaccination.

Antigen-specific CD4+ T cells were first expanded with viral peptide pools by the ViraFEST assay and only then sequenced. Following 10 days of culture, CD4+ T cells were isolated. Having tested negative for nucleocapsid antibodies, the vaccine recipients showed no prior SARS-CoV-2 infection. The data were produced by immunoSEQ multiplex PCR, yet TCRdb's version contains in-frame clones alone and is incomplete. The data show about 8,100 clones, with 65% to 85% seen just once and roughly 12% held by the top ten. V usage is TRBV4-2 and J usage is TRBJ2-3, with TRBD2 matching over 13 bases. The TCR originated in a human donor who received a COVID-19 vaccine. The material was CD4+ T cells from PBMCs cultured with HCoV-229E spike peptides, obtained before COVID-19 vaccination. This chain's CDR3 is CASSLAGLAGLGTDTQYF. The DNA for the CDR3 is TGTGCCAGCAGCCTTGCGGGACTAGCGGGATTAGGGACAGATACGCAGTATTTT.